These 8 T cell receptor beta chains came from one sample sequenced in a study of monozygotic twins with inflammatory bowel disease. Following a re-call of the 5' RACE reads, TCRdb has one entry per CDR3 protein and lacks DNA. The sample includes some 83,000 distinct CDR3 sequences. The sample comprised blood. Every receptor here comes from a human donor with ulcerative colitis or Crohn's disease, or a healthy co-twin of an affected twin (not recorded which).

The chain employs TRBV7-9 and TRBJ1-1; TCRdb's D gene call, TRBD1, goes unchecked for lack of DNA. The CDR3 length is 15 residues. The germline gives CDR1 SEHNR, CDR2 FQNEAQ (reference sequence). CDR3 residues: CASSPPTGQQAEAFF.

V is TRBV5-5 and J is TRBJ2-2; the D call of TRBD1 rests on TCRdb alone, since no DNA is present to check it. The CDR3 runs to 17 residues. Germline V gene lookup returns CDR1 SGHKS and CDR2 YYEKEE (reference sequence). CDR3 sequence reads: CASSPFRQGGNTGELFF.

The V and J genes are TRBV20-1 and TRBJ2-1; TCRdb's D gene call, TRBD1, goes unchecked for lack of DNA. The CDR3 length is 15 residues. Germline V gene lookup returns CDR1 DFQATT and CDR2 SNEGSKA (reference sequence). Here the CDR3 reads CSARSKDKGSNEQFF.

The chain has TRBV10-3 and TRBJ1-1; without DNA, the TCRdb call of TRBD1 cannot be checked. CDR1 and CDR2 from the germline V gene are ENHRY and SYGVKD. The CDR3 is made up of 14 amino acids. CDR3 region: CAISRGQMNTEAFF.

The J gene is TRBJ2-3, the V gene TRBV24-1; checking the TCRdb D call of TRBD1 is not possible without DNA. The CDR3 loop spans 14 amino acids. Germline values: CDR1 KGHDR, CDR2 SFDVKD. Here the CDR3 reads CATGSGLDTDTQYF.

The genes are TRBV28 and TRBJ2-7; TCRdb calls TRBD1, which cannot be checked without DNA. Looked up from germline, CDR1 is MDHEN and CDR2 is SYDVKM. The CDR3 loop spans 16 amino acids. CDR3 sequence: CASSGTTGTGLYEQYF. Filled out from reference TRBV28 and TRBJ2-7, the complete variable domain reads DVKVTQSSRYLVKRTGEKVFLECVQDMDHENMFWYRQDPGLGLRLIYFSYDVKMKEKGDIPEGYSVSREKKERFSLILESASTNQTSMYLCASSGTTGTGLYEQYFGPGTRLTVT.

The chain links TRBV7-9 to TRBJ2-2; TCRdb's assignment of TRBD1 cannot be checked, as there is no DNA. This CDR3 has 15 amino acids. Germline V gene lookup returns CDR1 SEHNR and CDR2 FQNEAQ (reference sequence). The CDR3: CASSSGGQYTGELFF. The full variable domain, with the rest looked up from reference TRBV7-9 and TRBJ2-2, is DTGVSQNPRHKITKRGQNVTFRCDPISEHNRLYWYRQTLGQGPEFLTYFQNEAQLEKSRLLSDRFSAERPKGSFSTLEIQRTEQGDSAMYLCASSSGGQYTGELFFGEGSRLTVL.

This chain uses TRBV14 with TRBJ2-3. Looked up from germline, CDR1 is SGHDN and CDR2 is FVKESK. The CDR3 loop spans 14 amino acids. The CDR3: CASSQDLRKDTQYF. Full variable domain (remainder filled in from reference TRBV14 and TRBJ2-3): EAGVTQFPSHSVIEKGQTVTLRCDPISGHDNLYWYRRVMGKEIKFLLHFVKESKQDESGMPNNRFLAERTGGTYSTLKVQPAELEDSGVYFCASSQDLRKDTQYFGPGTRLTVL.